The rows below give T cell receptor beta chains drawn from one sample of a study of T cell repertoires in ileal Crohn's disease. Libraries were prepared by immunoSEQ multiplex PCR; TCRdb keeps only in-frame clonotypes and omits some of them. Of 300 or so clones in the sample, around four fifths were seen once. Sequencing used CD8+ T cells sorted from the ileum. All receptors come from an adult with Crohn's disease. The CDR3 runs from the conserved cysteine through the conserved F or W. A D gene is named only where the DNA matches it firmly. The listing skips clone size in some rows; elsewhere it reads once, few, many or a size class.

TRBD1	TRBJ2-1	NA	TRBV5-5	TGTGCCAGCAGCGTTCCCGGACAGGGATTGAATGAGCAGTTCTTC	CASSVPGQGLNEQFF
TRBD2	TRBJ2-5	NA	TRBV29-1	TGCAGCGTTGAAGATTTGCTAGCGGGAGGCCAGGGGGAGACCCAGTACTTC	CSVEDLLAGGQGETQYF
TRBD2	TRBJ2-7	NA	TRBV6-1	TGTGCCAGCAGTGAATCTGGGGGAGGGGTCTACGAGCAGTACTTC	CASSESGGGVYEQYF
NA	TRBJ1-1	NA	TRBV5-1	TGCGCCAGCAGCTTGGGCCCTGAAGCTTTCTTT	CASSLGPEAFF
TRBD1	TRBJ2-7	NA	TRBV2	TGTGCCAGCAGTCTGGGACAGGGGGTCGAGCAGTACTTC	CASSLGQGVEQYF
TRBD1	TRBJ2-7	NA	TRBV19	TGTGCCAGTAGTATGAGGACAGGGCTCCTCGGGCAGTACTTC	CASSMRTGLLGQYF
NA	TRBJ2-1	once	TRBV10-3	TGTGCCATCGAATCAGGAGGGGCGAATGAGCAGTTCTTC	CAIESGGANEQFF
TRBD1	TRBJ2-7	NA	TRBV9	TGTGCCAGCAGTGCCCAGGGGGCCCCCGCCTACGAGCAGTACTTC	CASSAQGAPAYEQYF
NA	TRBJ2-7	NA	TRBV6-5	TGTGCCAGCAGTATAGCAGCCGAATTACCCGAGCAGTACTTC	CASSIAAELPEQYF
NA	TRBJ2-1	NA	TRBV7-2	TGTGCCAGCAGCCCCGGCGGCGGGGTCTCCTACAATGAGCAGTTCTTC	CASSPGGGVSYNEQFF
TRBD1	TRBJ1-5	NA	TRBV27	TGTGCCAGCAGTTTATCGGGGACAGCCCTCTATAGCAATCAGCCCCAGCATTTT	CASSLSGTALYSNQPQHF
TRBD2	TRBJ2-1	few	TRBV5-1	TGCGCCAGCAGCCCACAGGGTCCTAGGAGCGGGAGAAACAATGAGCAGTTCTTC	CASSPQGPRSGRNNEQFF
NA	TRBJ2-1	NA	TRBV4-2	TGTGCCAGCAGCCAAGTCCTTAGCGGCCTTTCCCCTAGGGCAGGTGAGCAGTTCTTC	CASSQVLSGLSPRAGEQFF
NA	TRBJ1-3	NA	TRBV5-5	TGTGCCAGCAGCTTGGCAGGGGTAGGAAACACCATATATTTT	CASSLAGVGNTIYF
NA	TRBJ2-2	NA	TRBV9	TGTGCCAGCAGCGTAGGTCAGGGAAGCTCCGGGGAGCTGTTTTTT	CASSVGQGSSGELFF
TRBD2	TRBJ2-7	NA	TRBV12-5	TGTGCTAGTGGCCCCCGCGGGAGCTCCTACGAGCAGTACTTC	CASGPRGSSYEQYF
NA	TRBJ2-5	NA	TRBV28	TGTGCCAGCAGTCCCGCGACCGGGGGCCAAGAGACCCAGTACTTC	CASSPATGGQETQYF
NA	TRBJ2-1	NA	TRBV7-2	TGTGCCAGCAGCTTCTCCCTCTATTCCAATGAGCAGTTCTTC	CASSFSLYSNEQFF
NA	TRBJ2-7	NA	TRBV9	TGTGCCAGCAGCGTGACTGACAGTCCCTACGAGCAGTACTTC	CASSVTDSPYEQYF
NA	TRBJ2-7	NA	TRBV15	TGTGCCACCAGCAGACCACAGGGTGACCTTATCGAGCAGTACTTC	CATSRPQGDLIEQYF
TRBD1	TRBJ2-7	NA	TRBV13	TGTGCCAGCAGCCCAGGGGGCCGACAGGGGGTCTACGAGCAGTACTTC	CASSPGGRQGVYEQYF
TRBD2	TRBJ2-2	NA	TRBV9	TGTGCCAGCAGCGTAAGCGGGAGCGCTACCGGGGAGCTGTTTTTT	CASSVSGSATGELFF
NA	TRBJ2-5	NA	TRBV7-6	TGTGCCAGCAGCCCTAGCACCGGGACAAAAGAAGAGCAGTACTTC	CASSPSTGTKEEQYF
NA	TRBJ2-1	NA	TRBV7-8	TGTGCCAGCAGCTTAGTCTTAGGCCTCGTGAATGAGCAGTTCTTC	CASSLVLGLVNEQFF
NA	TRBJ2-7	few	TRBV7-6	TGTGCCAGCAGCCCTAGCACCGGGACAAAAGAAGAGCAGTACTTC	CASSPSTGTKEEQYF
NA	TRBJ2-5	few	TRBV10-3	TGTGCCATCAGTGAGTCATCGGGGGCTCGAGAGACCCAGTACTTC	CAISESSGARETQYF
NA	TRBJ1-1	NA	TRBV27	TGTGCCAGCAGTTCCCTGGGGGTGAACACTGAAGCTTTCTTT	CASSSLGVNTEAFF
NA	TRBJ1-5	NA	TRBV7-9	TGTGCCAGCAGCTTAGGTGGGTTCCGCAATCAGCCCCAGCATTTT	CASSLGGFRNQPQHF
TRBD2	TRBJ2-5	NA	TRBV6-6	TGTGCCAGCAGACTAAGCGGGAATGCCCAAGAGACCCAGTACTTC	CASRLSGNAQETQYF
TRBD1	TRBJ1-1	NA	TRBV10-3	TGTGCCATCAGCCTTGCACAGGGGGCAGAAAAAGCTTTCTTT	CAISLAQGAEKAFF
NA	TRBJ2-2	NA	TRBV6-4	TGTGCCAGCAGTGAGCGTAGCATAGGAGACGTCGACACCGGGGAGCTGTTTTTT	CASSERSIGDVDTGELFF
NA	TRBJ2-1	NA	TRBV6-4	TGTGCCAGCCCGGAGGGGGTTCGGAAGTACAATGAGCAGTTCTTC	CASPEGVRKYNEQFF
NA	TRBJ1-5	NA	TRBV27	TGTGCCAGCAGTCCCTTTCCTCTGGACACGAGCAATCAGCCCCAGCATTTT	CASSPFPLDTSNQPQHF
TRBD1	TRBJ2-1	NA	TRBV7-8	TGTGCCAGCAGCTTAAATCGACAGGGGACGGATGAGCAGTTCTTC	CASSLNRQGTDEQFF
TRBD1	TRBJ2-2	NA	TRBV10-1	TGCGCCAGCAGTCGGGACAGCGCGAACACCGGGGAGCTGTTTTTT	CASSRDSANTGELFF
NA	TRBJ1-5	NA	TRBV21-1	TGTGCCAGCAGTTCAAGGCAGGAGTGGAATCAGCCCCAGCATTTT	CASSSRQEWNQPQHF
NA	TRBJ2-2	few	TRBV30	TGTGCCTGGAGTGTGTCCTACACCGGGGAGCTGTTTTTT	CAWSVSYTGELFF
TRBD2	TRBJ2-1	few	TRBV19	TGTGCCAGTAGTATAAGTAGCGGGGCCTACAATGAGCAGTTCTTC	CASSISSGAYNEQFF
TRBD2	TRBJ2-3	NA	TRBV10-3	TGTGCCATCAGTGACGGGACTAGCGGGACCGTGAGGGATACGCAGTATTTT	CAISDGTSGTVRDTQYF
NA	TRBJ2-7	NA	TRBV7-9	TGTGCCAGCAGCTTGAGGGGTATTGACGAGCAGTACTTC	CASSLRGIDEQYF
TRBD1	TRBJ1-5	NA	TRBV6-4	TGTGCCAGCAGCCCAGGGGGCTATAGCAATCAGCCCCAGCATTTT	CASSPGGYSNQPQHF
TRBD1	TRBJ2-1	NA	TRBV15	TGTGCCACCAGCCCCGGGACAGGGAAGTTCTTC	CATSPGTGKFF
TRBD1	TRBJ1-2	NA	TRBV6-1	TGTGCCAGCAGTGAAGGGACAGGGGGCTATGGCTACACCTTC	CASSEGTGGYGYTF
NA	TRBJ2-3	NA	TRBV6-4	TGTGCCAGCAGTGGGGGCAGCACAGATACGCAGTATTTT	CASSGGSTDTQYF